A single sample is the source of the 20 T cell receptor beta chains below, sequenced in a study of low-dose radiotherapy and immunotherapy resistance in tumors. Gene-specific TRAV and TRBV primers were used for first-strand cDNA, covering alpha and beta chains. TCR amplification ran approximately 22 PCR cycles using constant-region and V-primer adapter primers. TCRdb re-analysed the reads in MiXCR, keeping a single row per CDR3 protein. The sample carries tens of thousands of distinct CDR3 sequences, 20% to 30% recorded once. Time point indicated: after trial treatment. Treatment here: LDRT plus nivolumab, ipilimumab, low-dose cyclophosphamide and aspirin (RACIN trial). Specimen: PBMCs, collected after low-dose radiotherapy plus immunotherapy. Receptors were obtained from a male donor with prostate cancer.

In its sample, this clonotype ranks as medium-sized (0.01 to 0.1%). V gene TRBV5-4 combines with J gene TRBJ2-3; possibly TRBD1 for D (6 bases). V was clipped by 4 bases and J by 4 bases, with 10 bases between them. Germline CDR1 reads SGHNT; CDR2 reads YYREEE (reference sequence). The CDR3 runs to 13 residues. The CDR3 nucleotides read TGTGCCAGCAGCCTACAGGGCCCAGATACGCAGTATTTT. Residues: CASSLQGPDTQYF.

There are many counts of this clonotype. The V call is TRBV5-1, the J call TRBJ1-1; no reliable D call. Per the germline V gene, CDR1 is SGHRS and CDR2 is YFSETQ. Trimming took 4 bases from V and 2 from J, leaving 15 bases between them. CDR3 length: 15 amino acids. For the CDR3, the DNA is TGCGCCAGCAGCCCGGAACCGGGGTCTAACACTGAAGCTTTCTTT. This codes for CASSPEPGSNTEAFF. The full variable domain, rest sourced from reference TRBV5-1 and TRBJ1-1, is KAGVTQTPRYLIKTRGQQVTLSCSPISGHRSVSWYQQTPGQGLQFLFEYFSETQRNKGNFPGRFSGRQFSNSRSEMNVSTLELGDSALYLCASSPEPGSNTEAFFGQGTRLTVV.

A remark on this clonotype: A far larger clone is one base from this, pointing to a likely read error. CDR3 residues: CASRQGPPSYEQFF. CDR3 DNA sequence: TGTGCCAGCCGACAGGGGCCACCCTCCTACGAGCAGTTCTTC. The chain joins TRBV12-3 or TRBV12-4 to TRBJ2-1; 8 bases fit TRBD1. Unmatched junction bases numbered 13, after V lost 8 bases and J lost 10 bases. The CDR3 length is 14 residues.

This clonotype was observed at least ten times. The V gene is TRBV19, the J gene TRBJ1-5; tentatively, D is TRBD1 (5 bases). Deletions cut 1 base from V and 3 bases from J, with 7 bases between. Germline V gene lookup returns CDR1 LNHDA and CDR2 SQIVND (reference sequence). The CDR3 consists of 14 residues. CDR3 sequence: CASSIVGVNQPQHF. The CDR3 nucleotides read TGTGCCAGTAGTATAGTGGGGGTCAATCAGCCCCAGCATTTT.

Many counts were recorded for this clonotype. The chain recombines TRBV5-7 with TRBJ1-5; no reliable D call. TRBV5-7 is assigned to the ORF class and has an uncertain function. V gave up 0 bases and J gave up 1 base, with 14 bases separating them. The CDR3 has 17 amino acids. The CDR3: CASSLVDLLGSNQPQHF. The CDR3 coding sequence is TGTGCCAGCAGCTTGGTGGACCTTCTAGGGAGCAATCAGCCCCAGCATTTT.

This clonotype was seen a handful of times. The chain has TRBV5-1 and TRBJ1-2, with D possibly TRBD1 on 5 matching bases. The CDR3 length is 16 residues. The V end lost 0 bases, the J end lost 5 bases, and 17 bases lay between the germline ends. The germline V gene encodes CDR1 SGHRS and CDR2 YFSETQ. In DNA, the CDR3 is TGCGCCAGCAGCTTGGCAACCTACGGGACGAAATATGGCTACACCTTC. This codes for CASSLATYGTKYGYTF.

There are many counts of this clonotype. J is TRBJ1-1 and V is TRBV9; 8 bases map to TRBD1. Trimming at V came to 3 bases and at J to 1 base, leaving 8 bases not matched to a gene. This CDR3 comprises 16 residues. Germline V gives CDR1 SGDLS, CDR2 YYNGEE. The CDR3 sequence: CASSARDRQKNTEAFF. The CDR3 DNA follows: TGTGCCAGCAGCGCCCGGGACAGGCAAAAGAACACTGAAGCTTTCTTT. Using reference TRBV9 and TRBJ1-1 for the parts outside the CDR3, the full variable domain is DSGVTQTPKHLITATGQRVTLRCSPRSGDLSVYWYQQSLDQGLQFLIQYYNGEERAKGNILERFSAQQFPDLHSELNLSSLELGDSALYFCASSARDRQKNTEAFFGQGTRLTVV.

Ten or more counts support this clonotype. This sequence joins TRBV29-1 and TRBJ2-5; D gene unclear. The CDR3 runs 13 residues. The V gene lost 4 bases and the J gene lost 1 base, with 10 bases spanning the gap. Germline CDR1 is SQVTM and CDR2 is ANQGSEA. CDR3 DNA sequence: TGCAGCGTTGGCCTCGGCAGCCAAGAGACCCAGTACTTC. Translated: CSVGLGSQETQYF. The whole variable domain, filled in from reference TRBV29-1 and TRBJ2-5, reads SAVISQKPSRDICQRGTSLTIQCQVDSQVTMMFWYRQQPGQSLTLIATANQGSEATYESGFVIDKFPISRPNLTFSTLTVSNMSPEDSSIYLCSVGLGSQETQYFGPGTRLLVL.

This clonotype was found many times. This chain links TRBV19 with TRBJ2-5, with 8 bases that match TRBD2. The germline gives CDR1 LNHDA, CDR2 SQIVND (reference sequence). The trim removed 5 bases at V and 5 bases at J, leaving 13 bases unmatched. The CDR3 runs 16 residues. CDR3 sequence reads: CASSEKSGRIGETQYF. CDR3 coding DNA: TGTGCCAGTAGTGAAAAGAGCGGGAGAATCGGGGAGACCCAGTACTTC.

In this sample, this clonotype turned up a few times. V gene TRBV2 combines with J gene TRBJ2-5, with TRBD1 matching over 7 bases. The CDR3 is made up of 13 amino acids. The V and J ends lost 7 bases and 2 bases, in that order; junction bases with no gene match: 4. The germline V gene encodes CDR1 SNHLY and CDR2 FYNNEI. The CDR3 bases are TGTGCCAGCATGGGGGACAGTCAAGAGACCCAGTACTTC. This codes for CASMGDSQETQYF.

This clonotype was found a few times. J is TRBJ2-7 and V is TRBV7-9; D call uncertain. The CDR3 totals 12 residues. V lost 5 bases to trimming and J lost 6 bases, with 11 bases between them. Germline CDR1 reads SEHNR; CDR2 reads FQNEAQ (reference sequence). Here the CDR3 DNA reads TGTGCCAGCAGCCCAGGAGTCGGCGAGCAGTACTTC. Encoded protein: CASSPGVGEQYF.

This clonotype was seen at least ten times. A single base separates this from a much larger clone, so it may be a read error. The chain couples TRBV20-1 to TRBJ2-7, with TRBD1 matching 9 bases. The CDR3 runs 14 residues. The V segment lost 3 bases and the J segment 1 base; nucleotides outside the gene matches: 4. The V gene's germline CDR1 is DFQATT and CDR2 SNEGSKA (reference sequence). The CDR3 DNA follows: TGCAGTGCTAGTGACAGGGGGAGATCCTACGAGCAGTACTTC. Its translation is CSASDRGRSYEQYF.

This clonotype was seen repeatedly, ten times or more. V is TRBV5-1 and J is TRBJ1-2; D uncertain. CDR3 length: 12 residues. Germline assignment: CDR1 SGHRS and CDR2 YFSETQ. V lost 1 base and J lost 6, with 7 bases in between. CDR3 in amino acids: CASSLIGNGYTF. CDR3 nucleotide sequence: TGCGCCAGCAGCTTGATAGGGAATGGCTACACCTTC.

Written as DNA, the CDR3 is TGTGCCAGCAGTCCGACAGGGATTAACGGCCACGAGCAGTACTTC. It yields the protein CASSPTGINGHEQYF. The chain is built from TRBV6-5 and TRBJ2-7; TRBD1 agrees at 7 bases. Germline trimming cut 5 bases from V and 5 bases from J; bases unmatched to any gene: 12. The germline V gene encodes CDR1 MNHEY and CDR2 SVGAGI. The CDR3 is 15 residues long.

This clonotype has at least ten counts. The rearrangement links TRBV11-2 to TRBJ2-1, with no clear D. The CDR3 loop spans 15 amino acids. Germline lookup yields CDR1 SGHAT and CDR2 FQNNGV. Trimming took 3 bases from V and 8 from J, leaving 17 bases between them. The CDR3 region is CASSFPPVLGDEQFF. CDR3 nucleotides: TGTGCCAGCAGCTTTCCCCCCGTCCTTGGGGATGAGCAGTTCTTC. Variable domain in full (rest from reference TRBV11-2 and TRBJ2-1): EAGVAQSPRYKIIEKRQSVAFWCNPISGHATLYWYQQILGQGPKLLIQFQNNGVVDDSQLPKDRFSAERLKGVDSTLKIQPAKLEDSAVYLCASSFPPVLGDEQFFGPGTRLTVL.

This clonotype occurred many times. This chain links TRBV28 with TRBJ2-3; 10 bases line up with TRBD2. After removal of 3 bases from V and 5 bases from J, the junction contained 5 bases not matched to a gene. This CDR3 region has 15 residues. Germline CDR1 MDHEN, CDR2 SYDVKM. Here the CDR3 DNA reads TGTGCCAGCAGTTTTACAGCGGGAGGGCGAGATACGCAGTATTTT. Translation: CASSFTAGGRDTQYF.

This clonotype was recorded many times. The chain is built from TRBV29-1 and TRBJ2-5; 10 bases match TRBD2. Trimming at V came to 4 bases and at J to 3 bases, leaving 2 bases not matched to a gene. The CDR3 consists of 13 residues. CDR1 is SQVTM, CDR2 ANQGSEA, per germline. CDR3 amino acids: CSVVLAGKETQYF. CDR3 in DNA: TGCAGCGTTGTACTAGCGGGAAAAGAGACCCAGTACTTC.

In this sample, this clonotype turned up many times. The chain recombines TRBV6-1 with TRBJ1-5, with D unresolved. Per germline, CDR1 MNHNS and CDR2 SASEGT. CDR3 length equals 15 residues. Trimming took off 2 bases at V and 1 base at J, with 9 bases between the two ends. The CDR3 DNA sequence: TGTGCCAGCAGTGAACACTACACCAGCAATCAGCCCCAGCATTTT. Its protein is CASSEHYTSNQPQHF.

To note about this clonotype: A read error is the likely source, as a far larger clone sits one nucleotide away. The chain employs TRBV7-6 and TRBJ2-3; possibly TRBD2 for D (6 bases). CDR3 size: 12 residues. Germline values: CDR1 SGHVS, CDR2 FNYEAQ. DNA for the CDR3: TGTGCCAACAGCCTTGTCGGGGGTACGCAGTATTTT. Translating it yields CANSLVGGTQYF.

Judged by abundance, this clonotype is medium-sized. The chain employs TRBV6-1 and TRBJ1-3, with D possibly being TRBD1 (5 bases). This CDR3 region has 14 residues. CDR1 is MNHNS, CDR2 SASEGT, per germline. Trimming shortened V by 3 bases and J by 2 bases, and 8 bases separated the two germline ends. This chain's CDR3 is CASSEQGTGNTIYF. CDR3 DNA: TGTGCCAGCAGTGAGCAGGGTACTGGAAACACCATATATTTT.